The clone carrying this TCR beta chain was counted at least ten times. A junction boundary mismatches the germline segment, possibly from a read error. Diagnosis of hyperthyroidism was new in patients aged 18 to 65, and its duration was under 2 months. Uncontrolled infection, other autoimmune disease, pregnancy and lactation each barred patients from inclusion. Diagnoses were made from clinical symptoms, serum measures (thyroxine and TRAb), thyroid ultrasound and orbital computed tomography. Amplified TCR beta CDR3 regions came from RNA transcripts. During a first-round RT-PCR of the TCR CDR3, the HTBI primer set was used. TCRdb used MiXCR to reprocess the multiplex PCR reads, holding one entry per CDR3 protein. This repertoire shows around 340,000 distinct CDR3 sequences, 18% found once; its top ten account for 45% to 50%. The data are from a study of T cells in Graves' hyperthyroidism and ophthalmopathy.

Germline CDR1 and CDR2: MNHEY and SMNVEV (reference sequence). This CDR3 comprises 14 residues. The V gene is TRBV27, the J gene TRBJ2-1; D is unresolved. The sample taken for sequencing was blood. This TCR was recovered from a woman aged 50 to 65 with Graves' hyperthyroidism. CDR3 nucleotide sequence: TGCGCCAGCAGCTTACAGAGCTCCTACAATGAGCAGTTCTTC. Its translation: CASSLQSSYNEQFF.